A selection of T cell receptor beta chains follows, all from one sample in a study of neurological immune-mediated disorders. One entry per CDR3 protein results from TCRdb running MiXCR on the 5' RACE reads. The top ten clones hold under 4% of a sample with approximately 100,000 distinct CDR3 sequences, roughly a tenth of them seen once. Sequenced sample: PBMCs. The receptors derive from a female donor with HTLV-1-associated myelopathy (HAM/TSP). The CDR3 runs from the conserved cysteine through the conserved F or W. A D gene is named only where the DNA matches it firmly. Size is stated for part of the rows, as once, few or many counts, or as a class when the clone is expanded.

DNA	CDR3	D	V	J	size
TGTGCCAGCAGTTACGGGGCCCATTATGGCTACACCTTC	CASSYGAHYGYTF	.	TRBV6-5	TRBJ1-2	many
TGTGCCACCAGTGGGGGGGCTGGGGCCAACGTCCTGACTTTC	CATSGGAGANVLTF	.	TRBV24-1	TRBJ2-6	.
TGTGCCAGCAGCCAGGGACAGACGGATGAGCAGTTCTTC	CASSQGQTDEQFF	TRBD1	TRBV7-3	TRBJ2-1	many
TGCAGTGCTAGTGCTAGCGGGGGGAAGAGGACCTACGAGCAGTACTTC	CSASASGGKRTYEQYF	TRBD2	TRBV20-1	TRBJ2-7	few
TGCGCCAGCAGCCAGAGTCGGACAGGGGGGAACACTGAAGCTTTCTTT	CASSQSRTGGNTEAFF	TRBD1	TRBV4-1	TRBJ1-1	many
TGTGCCAGCAGCCAAGATAAGGCAGGGAACTATGGCTACACCTTC	CASSQDKAGNYGYTF	.	TRBV4-2	TRBJ1-2	many
TGTGCCACCAGTGATTTTAGCAGGTCGGACGAGCAGTACTTC	CATSDFSRSDEQYF	.	TRBV24-1	TRBJ2-7	.
TGTGCCACCAGAGGGACTAGCGGGGGCACAGATACGCAGTATTTT	CATRGTSGGTDTQYF	TRBD2	TRBV24-1	TRBJ2-3	many
TGCGCCAGCAGCTCGCGCCCGGGACAGGGTAGCGACGAGCAGTACTTC	CASSSRPGQGSDEQYF	TRBD1	TRBV5-1	TRBJ2-7	few
TGCGCCAGCAGTCTACAGGGGGCCGAATACACAGATACGCAGTATTTT	CASSLQGAEYTDTQYF	TRBD1	TRBV5-1	TRBJ2-3	few
TGCGCCAGCAGCTTGGATAATATGGCAGATACGCAGTATTTT	CASSLDNMADTQYF	.	TRBV5-1	TRBJ2-3	many
TGTGCCAGCAGTTACTTTACCCCCGGGACAGGGCATCAGCCCCAGCATTTT	CASSYFTPGTGHQPQHF	TRBD1	TRBV6-5	TRBJ1-5	.
TGCAGCGTTTCTGTGTTTGGACTAGCGGGGCCTATAGCCAAAAACATTCAGTACTTC	CSVSVFGLAGPIAKNIQYF	TRBD2	TRBV29-1	TRBJ2-4	many
TGTGCCAGCAGCTTAACTAGGCCTAGCGGGGAGTCCCAAGAGACCCAGTACTTC	CASSLTRPSGESQETQYF	TRBD2	TRBV7-9	TRBJ2-5	few
TGCGCCAGCAGCACCTCGACAGGGATTGAAGCTTTCTTT	CASSTSTGIEAFF	TRBD1	TRBV5-1	TRBJ1-1	many
TGTGCCAGCCATAAACTTGCAAAGTCCGGATCCAGGGCGAGGGAGGCTGAAGCTTTCTTT	CASHKLAKSGSRAREAEAFF	.	TRBV27	TRBJ1-1	few
TGTGCCAGCAGCCGAACAGGTTCCAACGGGGAGCTGTTTTTT	CASSRTGSNGELFF	.	TRBV12-3/TRBV12-4	TRBJ2-2	many
TGCAGTGCTACACTCGGGGATAATCCGCGTCAGTACTTC	CSATLGDNPRQYF	.	TRBV20-1	TRBJ2-5	many
TGTACCAGCAGTTCTCCGGGACGAAAGACCCAGTACTTC	CTSSSPGRKTQYF	.	TRBV28	TRBJ2-5	.
TGTGCCACCAAAAGGGCGCCCGGGGAGCTGTTTTTT	CATKRAPGELFF	.	TRBV6-5	TRBJ2-2	many
TGTGTCAGCAGCAAGGTCGGGGGGGCTATGCTAGAGACCCAGTACTTC	CVSSKVGGAMLETQYF	TRBD2	TRBV6-5	TRBJ2-5	.
TGCAGTGCTCGAGAGTGGGACTATTGGAACACCGGGGAGCTGTTTTTT	CSAREWDYWNTGELFF	TRBD2	TRBV20-1	TRBJ2-2	.
TGCGCCAGCAGCCTAGAGCCGTCCAGCACAGATACGCAGTATTTT	CASSLEPSSTDTQYF	.	TRBV5-1	TRBJ2-3	.
TGTGCCAGCAGTTTAGCTGCATCCTACGAGCAGTACTTC	CASSLAASYEQYF	.	TRBV12-3/TRBV12-4	TRBJ2-7	many
TGTGCCAGCTCACCAGGGACCGTAGGTCAGCCCCAGCATTTT	CASSPGTVGQPQHF	.	TRBV18	TRBJ1-5	.
TGTGCCAGCTCCTTCCCGGGACAGGGGGCCAAAAACATTCAGTACTTC	CASSFPGQGAKNIQYF	TRBD1	TRBV25-1	TRBJ2-4	.